The clone carrying this T cell receptor beta chain was counted many times. These data originate in a study of T cells in Graves' hyperthyroidism and ophthalmopathy. V lost 3 bases and J 7 bases, leaving 3 bases between the germline ends. Germline lookup yields CDR1 MNHEY and CDR2 SMNVEV (reference sequence). The CDR3 length is 11 residues. RNA transcripts gave rise to amplified TCR beta CDR3 regions. The primer set for the first-round RT-PCR of the TCR CDR3 was HTBI. TCRdb analysed the multiplex PCR reads with MiXCR anew, one entry per CDR3 protein. Among approximately 370,000 distinct CDR3 sequences listed, about a sixth were seen once.

The J gene is TRBJ1-4, the V gene TRBV27; the D is unclear. Sequences were obtained from blood. The sequence was obtained from a woman in her 30s with Graves' hyperthyroidism that later progressed to Graves' ophthalmopathy. The CDR3, as DNA: TGTGCCAGCAGTTTCGGTGAAAAACTGTTTTTT. Translated, it gives CASSFGEKLFF.